Listed here are 29 T cell receptor beta chains from one sample, sequenced in a study of blood T cell repertoires in COVID-19. Libraries were prepared by immunoSEQ multiplex PCR; TCRdb keeps only in-frame clonotypes and omits some of them. The sample lists under 150,000 clones, roughly 91% seen once, with 15% to 20% in the top ten. The specimen was peripheral blood. The origin of the receptors is a man in his forties or fifties with active or convalescent COVID-19.

The chain joins TRBV29-1 to TRBJ2-3; 14 bases line up with TRBD2. This CDR3 is 16 amino acids long. The V segment lost 3 bases and the J segment 2 bases; nucleotides outside the gene matches: 4. CDR1 is SQVTM and CDR2 is ANQGSEA in the germline V gene. CDR3 nucleotide sequence: TGCAGCGTTGACGGGACTAGCGGGGGATACACAGATACGCAGTATTTT. It translates to CSVDGTSGGYTDTQYF.

The J gene is TRBJ1-4, the V gene TRBV7-9; no clear D gene. The V gene lost 2 bases and the J gene lost 0 bases, with 10 bases spanning the gap. Germline V gene sequence: CDR1 SEHNR, CDR2 FQNEAQ (reference sequence). This CDR3 region has 16 residues. CDR3: CASSLWQVSTNEKLFF. CDR3 bases: TGTGCCAGCAGCTTATGGCAGGTCTCAACTAATGAAAAACTGTTTTTT.

The chain carries TRBV27 and TRBJ2-2; maybe TRBD1 (5 bases). The ends were cut back, 5 bases at V and 0 bases at J, with 13 bases in the middle. This CDR3 has 16 residues. Looked up from germline, CDR1 is MNHEY and CDR2 is SMNVEV (reference sequence). The CDR3 loop reads CASSPWTNPNTGELFF. The CDR3 DNA reads TGTGCCAGCAGTCCCTGGACAAATCCGAACACCGGGGAGCTGTTTTTT.

This chain connects TRBV27 to TRBJ1-5; possible D gene TRBD1, 6 bases. V lost 6 bases to trimming and J lost 4 bases, with 10 bases between them. The CDR3 contains 13 residues. Per germline, CDR1 MNHEY and CDR2 SMNVEV (reference sequence). As DNA, the CDR3 is TGTGCCAGCAGCCATGACAGGAATCAGCCCCAGCATTTT. It encodes CASSHDRNQPQHF.

The J gene is TRBJ2-7, the V gene TRBV29-1, with D possibly matching TRBD1 (5 bases). The CDR3 is 12 residues long. The V gene's germline CDR1 is SQVTM and CDR2 ANQGSEA. Trimming left V 3 bases short and J 2 bases short, with 8 bases between. The CDR3 spells CSVEGQAYEQYF. In DNA form, the CDR3 reads TGCAGCGTTGAGGGGCAAGCCTACGAGCAGTACTTC.

V usage is TRBV11-3 and J usage is TRBJ1-1, with a weak D call TRBD1 (6 bases). V lost 6 bases to trimming and J lost 1 base, with 12 bases between them. Germline V lookup: CDR1 SGHNT, CDR2 YENEEA. CDR3 length: 14 amino acids. The CDR3 sequence is CASSLRGQNTEAFF. For the CDR3, the DNA is TGTGCCAGCAGTTTAAGGGGACAGAACACTGAAGCTTTCTTT.

The chain couples TRBV5-6 to TRBJ2-5; D possibly corresponds to TRBD2 (5 bases). The CDR3 has 13 residues. V lost 4 bases, J lost 6 bases, and 13 bases lay in between. Per the germline V gene, CDR1 is SGHDT and CDR2 is YYEEEE. In nucleotides, the CDR3 is TGTGCCAGCAGCCCCCGGACTGAGAAGACCCAGTACTTC. It codes for CASSPRTEKTQYF. Complete variable domain (other parts from reference TRBV5-6 and TRBJ2-5): DAGVTQSPTHLIKTRGQQVTLRCSPKSGHDTVSWYQQALGQGPQFIFQYYEEEERQRGNFPDRFSGHQFPNYSSELNVNALLLGDSALYLCASSPRTEKTQYFGPGTRLLVL.

The V gene is TRBV3-1 (or the pseudogene TRBV3-2), the J gene TRBJ1-3, with TRBD1 matching over 7 bases. With V trimmed by 4 bases and J by 4 bases, 10 bases remained unmatched. CDR3 length: 16 residues. CDR1 is LGHDT and CDR2 is YNNKEL in the germline V gene (reference sequence). This CDR3 is CASSLPGGLKGNTIYF. CDR3 sequence (DNA): TGTGCCAGCAGCCTGCCAGGGGGTCTTAAGGGAAACACCATATATTTT.

This clone was observed a single time. The genes are TRBV14 and TRBJ2-7; D is perhaps TRBD2 (5 bases). Germline assignment: CDR1 SGHDN and CDR2 FVKESK. Trimming pared 3 bases from V and 7 bases from J, leaving 10 bases between. The CDR3 sequence is 12 residues long. The CDR3 coding sequence is TGTGCCAGCAGCCATGGACTGGGGGAGCAGTACTTC. Residues: CASSHGLGEQYF.

The chain couples TRBV29-1 to TRBJ1-4; unclear D gene. Trimming took 6 bases from V and 8 from J, leaving 22 bases between them. This CDR3 has 15 amino acids. The V gene's germline CDR1 is SQVTM and CDR2 ANQGSEA. CDR3 amino acids: CSVTEAATHPEKLFF. The CDR3 coding sequence is TGCAGCGTCACGGAGGCAGCCACCCATCCAGAAAAACTGTTTTTT.

The chain recombines TRBV6-4 with TRBJ1-2; D not resolved. Trimming took off 2 bases at V and 1 base at J, with 8 bases between the two ends. This CDR3 is 14 amino acids long. The V gene's germline CDR1 is MRHNA and CDR2 SNTAGT. The CDR3 bases are TGTGCCAGCAGTGACCTCCTAGGTAACTATGGCTACACCTTC. It translates to CASSDLLGNYGYTF.

This clone was recorded once. The chain combines TRBV14 with TRBJ2-3; D is possibly TRBD1 (6 bases). The CDR3 covers 16 residues. Germline V gene lookup returns CDR1 SGHDN and CDR2 FVKESK. V lost 0 bases and J 2 bases, leaving 12 bases between the germline ends. The CDR3 coding sequence is TGTGCCAGCAGCCAAGATCGGGACATAGACACAGATACGCAGTATTTT. It encodes CASSQDRDIDTDTQYF. The full variable domain, in which reference TRBV14 and TRBJ2-3 provide the parts outside the CDR3, is EAGVTQFPSHSVIEKGQTVTLRCDPISGHDNLYWYRRVMGKEIKFLLHFVKESKQDESGMPNNRFLAERTGGTYSTLKVQPAELEDSGVYFCASSQDRDIDTDTQYFGPGTRLTVL.

The chain combines TRBV5-1 with TRBJ2-7; 12 nucleotides align to TRBD2. The germline gives CDR1 SGHRS, CDR2 YFSETQ. The CDR3 is made up of 15 amino acids. With V trimmed by 0 bases and J by 6 bases, 4 bases remained unmatched. Here the CDR3 reads CASSLDPSGRAEQYF. In nucleotides, the CDR3 is TGCGCCAGCAGCTTGGACCCTAGCGGGAGGGCCGAGCAGTACTTC.

This clone was seen only a few times. The CDR3 loop is CSVLPHGRRDSGYTF. As DNA, the CDR3 is TGCAGCGTTCTTCCCCACGGTCGAAGGGACTCTGGCTACACCTTC. The chain uses TRBV29-1 and TRBJ1-2; maybe TRBD1 (5 bases). Trimming shortened V by 5 bases and J by 7 bases, and 23 bases separated the two germline ends. This CDR3 has 15 amino acids. Germline CDR1 is SQVTM and CDR2 is ANQGSEA.

J is TRBJ2-7 and V is TRBV29-1, with TRBD2 identical over 8 bases. The length of the CDR3 is 14 residues. V was pared by 6 bases and J by 3 bases, with 10 bases of the junction left unmatched. Germline V CDR1 and CDR2: SQVTM, ANQGSEA. CDR3 bases: TGCAGCGTCCGACATTACGGGACTAGCTACGAGCAGTACTTC. Translation gives CSVRHYGTSYEQYF.

V usage is TRBV19 and J usage is TRBJ2-4; D is perhaps TRBD2 (5 bases). In germline, CDR1 is LNHDA, CDR2 SQIVND (reference sequence). V lost 6 bases, J lost 2 bases, and 17 bases lay in between. This CDR3 has 16 amino acids. The CDR3 bases are TGTGCCAGTAGCCGACGGGAACGGAGAACCAAAAACATTCAGTACTTC. It specifies CASSRRERRTKNIQYF.

This sequence joins TRBV2 and TRBJ1-5, with a weak D call TRBD1 (6 bases). The CDR3 extends over 14 amino acids. Per the germline V gene, CDR1 is SNHLY and CDR2 is FYNNEI. Trimming took off 7 bases at V and 6 bases at J, with 16 bases between the two ends. As DNA, the CDR3 is TGTGCCAGCACCCTGGGACACGCCGGTCAGCCCCAGCATTTT. Protein: CASTLGHAGQPQHF.

The J gene is TRBJ2-3, the V gene TRBV7-8; TRBD1 matches 7 bases. Trimming took 7 bases from V and 2 from J; bases not matched to a gene: 6. The CDR3 contains 14 residues. The V gene's germline CDR1 is SGHVS and CDR2 FQNEAQ. This CDR3 reads CASTTGSNTDTQYF. The CDR3 DNA sequence: TGTGCCAGCACGACAGGGTCCAACACAGATACGCAGTATTTT.

The chain links TRBV13 to TRBJ2-2; 7 bases are a match to TRBD1. Trimming took 4 bases from V and 0 from J; bases not matched to a gene: 5. The CDR3 is made up of 16 amino acids. The germline gives CDR1 PRHDT, CDR2 FYEKMQ (reference sequence). The CDR3 protein is CASSWGQPANTGELFF. In nucleotides, the CDR3 is TGTGCCAGCAGCTGGGGACAGCCTGCGAACACCGGGGAGCTGTTTTTT. The variable domain in full, with the rest retrieved from reference TRBV13 and TRBJ2-2, is AAGVIQSPRHLIKEKRETATLKCYPIPRHDTVYWYQQGPGQDPQFLISFYEKMQSDKGSIPDRFSAQQFSDYHSELNMSSLELGDSALYFCASSWGQPANTGELFFGEGSRLTVL.

This chain joins TRBV6-1 and TRBJ1-5; D is unresolved. CDR1 is MNHNS, CDR2 SASEGT, per germline. The V end was cut by 3 bases, the J end by 9 bases, with 15 bases between. The CDR3 has 14 residues. The CDR3 reads CASSEAGLFRPQHF. In nucleotides, the CDR3 is TGTGCCAGCAGTGAGGCGGGGTTGTTTCGGCCCCAGCATTTT.

The chain combines TRBV15 with TRBJ1-3; a weak D match, TRBD1 (5 bases). V was shortened by 0 bases and J by 4 bases, with 10 bases between the two germline ends. This CDR3 has 15 residues. Germline CDR1 reads LNHNV; CDR2 reads YYDKDF (reference sequence). CDR3 DNA: TGTGCCACCAGCAGAGATTCACCAGGGGGAAACACCATATATTTT. This codes for CATSRDSPGGNTIYF.

The chain is built from TRBV5-6 and TRBJ2-1; 7 bases agree with TRBD1. This CDR3 has 16 residues. J gave up 6 bases and V 4 bases, and 13 bases lay outside the gene matches. From germline, CDR1 is SGHDT and CDR2 YYEEEE. The chain's CDR3 is CASSPRRLTGFNEQFF. CDR3 bases: TGTGCCAGCAGCCCCAGGAGGCTGACAGGGTTCAATGAGCAGTTCTTC.

V is TRBV6-2 or TRBV6-3 and J is TRBJ2-7, with D possibly matching TRBD2 (7 bases). Germline values: CDR1 MNHEY, CDR2 SVGEGT. This CDR3 has 15 residues. Trimming stripped 2 bases from V and 3 bases from J, with 14 bases between. DNA of the CDR3: TGTGCCAGCAGTTACGGGGGGGCCCTTCTCTACGAGCAGTACTTC. Residues: CASSYGGALLYEQYF.

This clone is a singleton in its sample. The chain combines TRBV5-1 with TRBJ2-5; 10 bases are shared with TRBD2. Germline values: CDR1 SGHRS, CDR2 YFSETQ. V trimming: 6 bases; J trimming: 5 bases; junction bases outside the gene matches: 10. CDR3 length: 15 residues. CDR3 sequence (DNA): TGCGCCAGCAACGTGGCCAGCGGGAGGGCGGAGACCCAGTACTTC. Protein product: CASNVASGRAETQYF.

The genes are TRBV2 and TRBJ2-5; 7 bases align to TRBD2. The CDR3 is made up of 13 amino acids. Germline CDR1 and CDR2: SNHLY and FYNNEI. Unmatched junction bases numbered 4, after V lost 2 bases and J lost 7 bases. The CDR3 is CASSELAGATQYF. The CDR3 DNA reads TGTGCCAGCAGTGAACTCGCGGGAGCGACCCAGTACTTC.

The chain links TRBV7-9 to TRBJ2-7; 16 positions agree with TRBD2. Unmatched junction bases numbered 1, after V lost 3 bases and J lost 5 bases. The CDR3 consists of 15 residues. Germline V gene lookup returns CDR1 SEHNR and CDR2 FQNEAQ (reference sequence). The CDR3 nucleotides are TGTGCCAGCAGCTTGGGACTAGCGGGAGGGGACGAGCAGTACTTC. This sequence encodes CASSLGLAGGDEQYF. Supplemented by reference TRBV7-9 and TRBJ2-7, the full variable domain reads DTGVSQNPRHKITKRGQNVTFRCDPISEHNRLYWYRQTLGQGPEFLTYFQNEAQLEKSRLLSDRFSAERPKGSFSTLEIQRTEQGDSAMYLCASSLGLAGGDEQYFGPGTRLTVT.

The chain couples TRBV5-6 to TRBJ2-4; D is perhaps TRBD2 (6 bases). This CDR3 has 15 amino acids. V lost 5 bases to trimming and J lost 1 base, with 13 bases between them. Per the germline V gene, CDR1 is SGHDT and CDR2 is YYEEEE. As DNA, the CDR3 is TGTGCCAGCAGGGTGGAGGGTTTGGCCAAAAACATTCAGTACTTC. It specifies CASRVEGLAKNIQYF.

The V gene is TRBV2, the J gene TRBJ1-1, with D hard to call. V lost 6 bases and J 0 bases, leaving 14 bases between the germline ends. The CDR3 runs 15 residues. Germline V lookup: CDR1 SNHLY, CDR2 FYNNEI. The CDR3 DNA is TGTGCCAGCAGGAGGGAAAGTTTCATGAACACTGAAGCTTTCTTT. It specifies CASRRESFMNTEAFF.

The chain links TRBV4-1 to TRBJ2-1; D uncertain. Per the germline V gene, CDR1 is MGHRA and CDR2 is YSYEKL. V lost 4 bases and J 1 base, leaving 14 bases between the germline ends. This CDR3 has 16 amino acids. Here the CDR3 reads CASSPPLVSSYNEQFF. Written as DNA, the CDR3 is TGCGCCAGCAGCCCCCCTCTAGTAAGTTCCTACAATGAGCAGTTCTTC.